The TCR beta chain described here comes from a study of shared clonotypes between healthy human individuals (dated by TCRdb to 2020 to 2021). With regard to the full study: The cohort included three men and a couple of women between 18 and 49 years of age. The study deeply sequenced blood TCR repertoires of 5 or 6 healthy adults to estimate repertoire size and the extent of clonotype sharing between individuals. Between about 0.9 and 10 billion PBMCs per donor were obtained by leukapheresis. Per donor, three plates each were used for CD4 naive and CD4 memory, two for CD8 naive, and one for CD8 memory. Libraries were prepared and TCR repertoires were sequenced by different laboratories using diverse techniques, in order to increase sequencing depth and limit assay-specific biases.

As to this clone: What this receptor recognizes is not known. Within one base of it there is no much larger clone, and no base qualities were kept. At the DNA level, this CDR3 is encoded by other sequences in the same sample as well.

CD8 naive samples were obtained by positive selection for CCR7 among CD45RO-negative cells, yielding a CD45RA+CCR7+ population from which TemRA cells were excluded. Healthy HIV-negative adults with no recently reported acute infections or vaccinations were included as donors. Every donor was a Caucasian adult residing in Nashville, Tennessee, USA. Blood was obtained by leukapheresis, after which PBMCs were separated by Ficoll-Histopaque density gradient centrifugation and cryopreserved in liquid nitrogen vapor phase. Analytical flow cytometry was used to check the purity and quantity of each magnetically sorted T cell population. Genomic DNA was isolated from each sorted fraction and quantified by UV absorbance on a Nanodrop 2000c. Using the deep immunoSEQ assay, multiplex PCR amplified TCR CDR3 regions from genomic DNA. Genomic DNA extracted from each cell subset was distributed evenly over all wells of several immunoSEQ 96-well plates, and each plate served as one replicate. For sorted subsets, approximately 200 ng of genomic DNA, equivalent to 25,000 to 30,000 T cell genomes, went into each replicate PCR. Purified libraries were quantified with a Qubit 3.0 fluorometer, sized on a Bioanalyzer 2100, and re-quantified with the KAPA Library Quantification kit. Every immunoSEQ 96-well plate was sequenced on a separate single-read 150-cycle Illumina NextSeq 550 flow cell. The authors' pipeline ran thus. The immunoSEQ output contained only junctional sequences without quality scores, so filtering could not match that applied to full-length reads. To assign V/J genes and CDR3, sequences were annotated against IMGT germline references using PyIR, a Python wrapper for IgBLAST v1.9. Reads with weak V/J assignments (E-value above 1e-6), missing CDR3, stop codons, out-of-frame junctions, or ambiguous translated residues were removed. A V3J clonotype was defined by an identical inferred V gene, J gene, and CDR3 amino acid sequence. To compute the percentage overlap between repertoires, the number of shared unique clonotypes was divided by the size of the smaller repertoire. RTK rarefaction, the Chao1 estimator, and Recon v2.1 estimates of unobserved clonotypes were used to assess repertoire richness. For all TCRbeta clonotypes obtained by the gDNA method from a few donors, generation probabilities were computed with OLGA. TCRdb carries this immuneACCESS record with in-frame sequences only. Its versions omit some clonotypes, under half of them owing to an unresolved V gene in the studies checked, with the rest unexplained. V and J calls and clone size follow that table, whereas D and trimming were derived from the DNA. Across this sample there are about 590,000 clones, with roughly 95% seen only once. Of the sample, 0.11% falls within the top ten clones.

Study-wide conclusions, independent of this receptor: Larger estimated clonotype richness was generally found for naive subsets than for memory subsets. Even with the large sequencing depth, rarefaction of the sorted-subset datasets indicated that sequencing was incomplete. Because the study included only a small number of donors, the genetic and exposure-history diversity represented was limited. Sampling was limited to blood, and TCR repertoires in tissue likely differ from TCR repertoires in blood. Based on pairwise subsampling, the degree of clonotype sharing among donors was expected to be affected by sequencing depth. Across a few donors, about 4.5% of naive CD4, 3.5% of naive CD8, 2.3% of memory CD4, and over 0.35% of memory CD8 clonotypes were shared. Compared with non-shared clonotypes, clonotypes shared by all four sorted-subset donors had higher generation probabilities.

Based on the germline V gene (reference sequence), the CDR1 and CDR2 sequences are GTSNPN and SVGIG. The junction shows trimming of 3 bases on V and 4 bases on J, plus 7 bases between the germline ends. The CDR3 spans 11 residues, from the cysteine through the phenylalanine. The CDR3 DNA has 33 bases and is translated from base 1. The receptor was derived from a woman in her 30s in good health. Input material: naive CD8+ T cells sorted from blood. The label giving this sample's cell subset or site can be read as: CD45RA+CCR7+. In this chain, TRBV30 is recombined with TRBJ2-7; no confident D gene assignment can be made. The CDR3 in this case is CAWSMGYEQYF. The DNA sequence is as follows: TGTGCCTGGAGCATGGGGTACGAGCAGTACTTC.